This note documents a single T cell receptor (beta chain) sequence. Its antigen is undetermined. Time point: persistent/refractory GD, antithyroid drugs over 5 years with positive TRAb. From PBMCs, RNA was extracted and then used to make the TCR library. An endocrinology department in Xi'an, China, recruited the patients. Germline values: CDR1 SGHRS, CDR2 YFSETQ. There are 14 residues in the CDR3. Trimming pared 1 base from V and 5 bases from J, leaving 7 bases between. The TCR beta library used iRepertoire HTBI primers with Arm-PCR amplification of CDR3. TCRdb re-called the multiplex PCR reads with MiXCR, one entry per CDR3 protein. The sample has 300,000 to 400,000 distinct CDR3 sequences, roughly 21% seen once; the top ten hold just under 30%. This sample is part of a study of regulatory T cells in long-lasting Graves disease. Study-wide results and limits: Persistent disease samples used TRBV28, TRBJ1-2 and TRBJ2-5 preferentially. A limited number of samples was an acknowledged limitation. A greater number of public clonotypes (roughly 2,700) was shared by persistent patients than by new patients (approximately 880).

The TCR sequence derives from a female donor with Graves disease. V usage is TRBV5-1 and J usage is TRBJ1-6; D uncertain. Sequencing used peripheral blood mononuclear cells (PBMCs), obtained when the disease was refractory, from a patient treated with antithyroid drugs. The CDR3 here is CASSLLDNNSPLHF. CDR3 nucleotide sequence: TGCGCCAGCAGCTTGTTGGATAATAATTCACCCCTCCACTTT.